This T cell receptor (beta chain) is drawn from a study of technical replicates of blood from a handful of donors. The protocol was immunoSEQ multiplex PCR, while the TCRdb copy is restricted to in-frame clones and leaves out a portion. The sample has some 70,000 clones, under 98% seen once; the top ten hold 0.25% to 0.3%. The specimen was T cells isolated from PBMCs. This sequence was found in a human donor in good health.

This CDR3 reads CASSTPGTVGQETQYF. DNA of the CDR3: TGTGCCAGCAGCACGCCTGGGACAGTGGGACAAGAGACCCAGTACTTC. The rearrangement joins TRBV28 to TRBJ2-5, with 7 bases identical to TRBD1. J lost 2 bases, V lost 6 bases, and 12 bases had no gene match. There are 16 residues in the CDR3. The V gene's germline CDR1 is MDHEN and CDR2 SYDVKM.